The present entry profiles one TCR beta chain with its context. Antigen specificity is unknown. The source of the sample is a study of T cell repertoires in cytomegalovirus infection. Overall study context: An indication of both CMV infection and matching HLA type came from public TCR beta signatures.

Study-wide points: HLA-C-restricted CMV clonotypes gave the most frequent clonotype in two of eight donors. Cumulative frequency (of public TCR beta family members) identified carriers of CMV plus the relevant HLA.

TCRdb reprocessed the reads via MiXCR and lists one record per CDR3 protein. The sample yields around 180,000 distinct CDR3 sequences, roughly 20% seen once. V lost 4 bases and J 3 bases, leaving 13 bases between the germline ends. This CDR3 is built from 15 residues. The chain recombines TRBV12-3 or TRBV12-4 with TRBJ1-5, with a weak D call TRBD1 (5 bases). This clonotype originated in a human donor in good health (CMV status not recorded). Some clones in this sample may be carry-over from other donors' samples. Specimen: PBMCs. The CDR3 protein is CASSSSGGHNQPQHF. As DNA, the CDR3 is TGTGCCAGCAGTTCCAGCGGGGGTCACAATCAGCCCCAGCATTTT.